A single sample is the source of the 6 T cell receptor beta chains below, sequenced in a study of blood T cell repertoires in COVID-19. Some clones are missing from TCRdb's copy, which holds only in-frame ones; the method was immunoSEQ multiplex PCR. The data hold over 110,000 clones, with 65% to 85% observed a single time. The source material was peripheral blood. Receptors were obtained from a woman aged 60-75 years with acute or convalescent COVID-19.

This chain uses TRBV27 with TRBJ1-2, with D unclear. Trimming removed 7 bases at V and 1 base at J, with 7 bases between. The CDR3 runs to 12 residues. Germline assignment: CDR1 MNHEY and CDR2 SMNVEV (reference sequence). The CDR3 protein is CASKSGNYGYTF. The CDR3 DNA reads TGTGCCAGCAAGTCGGGTAACTATGGCTACACCTTC.

V usage is TRBV19 and J usage is TRBJ1-5; D is ambiguous. V lost 5 bases and J 0 bases, leaving 8 bases between the germline ends. Germline V lookup: CDR1 LNHDA, CDR2 SQIVND (reference sequence). There are 14 residues in the CDR3. CDR3 region: CASSPQNSNQPQHF. DNA for the CDR3: TGTGCCAGTAGTCCCCAGAATAGCAATCAGCCCCAGCATTTT. Full variable domain (missing parts from reference TRBV19 and TRBJ1-5): DGGITQSPKYLFRKEGQNVTLSCEQNLNHDAMYWYRQDPGQGLRLIYYSQIVNDFQKGDIAEGYSVSREKKESFPLTVTSAQKNPTAFYLCASSPQNSNQPQHFGDGTRLSIL.

In its sample, this clone was seen a few times. The chain carries TRBV27 and TRBJ2-1; D unclear. This CDR3 is 16 amino acids long. The V end was cut by 3 bases, the J end by 0 bases, with 12 bases between. CDR1 is MNHEY and CDR2 is SMNVEV in the germline V gene (reference sequence). DNA of the CDR3: TGTGCCAGCAGTTTTCAAGTCGCCAGCTCCTACAATGAGCAGTTCTTC. Amino acid sequence: CASSFQVASSYNEQFF.

This clone was seen only once. The CDR3 nucleotides are TGTGCCAGCAGCGCCCGAGCGGGATCCTCCACAGATACGCAGTATTTT. Protein product: CASSARAGSSTDTQYF. The V gene is TRBV9, the J gene TRBJ2-3; 7 bases map to TRBD2. The V gene end was trimmed by 3 bases and the J gene end by 2 bases; junction bases not matched to a gene: 9. The CDR3 is made up of 16 amino acids. CDR1 SGDLS and CDR2 YYNGEE come from the germline V gene.

The chain uses TRBV28 and TRBJ1-5; D not certain. The ends were cut back, 2 bases at V and 2 bases at J, with 13 bases in the middle. Looked up from germline, CDR1 is MDHEN and CDR2 is SYDVKM. The CDR3 is made up of 16 amino acids. CDR3 protein: CASSLSRVLGNQPQHF. CDR3 DNA: TGTGCCAGCAGTTTAAGTCGGGTTTTAGGCAATCAGCCCCAGCATTTT. Full variable domain (missing parts from reference TRBV28 and TRBJ1-5): DVKVTQSSRYLVKRTGEKVFLECVQDMDHENMFWYRQDPGLGLRLIYFSYDVKMKEKGDIPEGYSVSREKKERFSLILESASTNQTSMYLCASSLSRVLGNQPQHFGDGTRLSIL.

The J gene is TRBJ2-7, the V gene TRBV10-1; D remains ambiguous. The CDR3 covers 13 residues. Germline V CDR1 and CDR2: WNHNN, SYGVQD (reference sequence). V shed 6 bases and J shed 3 bases, with 12 bases lying between them. CDR3 amino acids: CASSPSRFYEQYF. The DNA for the CDR3 is TGCGCCAGCAGCCCGTCGAGGTTCTACGAGCAGTACTTC.